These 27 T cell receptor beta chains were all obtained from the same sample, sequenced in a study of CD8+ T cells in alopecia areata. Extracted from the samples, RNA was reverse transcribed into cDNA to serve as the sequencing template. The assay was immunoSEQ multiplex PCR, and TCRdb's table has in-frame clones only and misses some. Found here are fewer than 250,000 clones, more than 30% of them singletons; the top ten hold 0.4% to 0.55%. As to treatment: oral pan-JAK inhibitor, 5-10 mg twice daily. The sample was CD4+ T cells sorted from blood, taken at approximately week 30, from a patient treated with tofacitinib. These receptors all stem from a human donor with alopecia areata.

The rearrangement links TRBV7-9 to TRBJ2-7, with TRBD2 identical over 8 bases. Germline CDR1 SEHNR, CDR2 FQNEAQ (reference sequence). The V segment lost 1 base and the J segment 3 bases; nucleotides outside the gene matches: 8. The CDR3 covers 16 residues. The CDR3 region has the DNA TGTGCCAGCAGCTTAGAACTAGCGGCAGGGAACTACGAGCAGTACTTC. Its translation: CASSLELAAGNYEQYF.

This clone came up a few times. CDR3 DNA sequence: TGTGCCAGCAGTCCCCGCGGGAGGCCCAGGAACGAGCAGTACTTC. Its protein is CASSPRGRPRNEQYF. This rearrangement joins TRBV27 to TRBJ2-7, with 8 bases lining up with TRBD2. This CDR3 is built from 15 residues. Germline CDR1 and CDR2: MNHEY and SMNVEV (reference sequence). V gave up 5 bases and J gave up 5 bases; unmatched junction bases: 11.

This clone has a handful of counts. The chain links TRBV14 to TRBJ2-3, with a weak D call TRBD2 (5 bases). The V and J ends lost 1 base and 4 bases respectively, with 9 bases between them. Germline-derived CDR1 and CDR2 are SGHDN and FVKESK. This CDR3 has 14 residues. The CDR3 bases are TGTGCCAGCAGCCAAGGGACTCCGCCAGATACGCAGTATTTT. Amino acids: CASSQGTPPDTQYF.

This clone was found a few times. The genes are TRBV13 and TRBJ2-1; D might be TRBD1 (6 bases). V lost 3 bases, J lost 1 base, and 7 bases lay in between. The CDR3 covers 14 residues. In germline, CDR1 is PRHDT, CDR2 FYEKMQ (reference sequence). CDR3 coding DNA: TGTGCCAGCAGCTTTCAGGGGTCCTACAATGAGCAGTTCTTC. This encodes CASSFQGSYNEQFF.

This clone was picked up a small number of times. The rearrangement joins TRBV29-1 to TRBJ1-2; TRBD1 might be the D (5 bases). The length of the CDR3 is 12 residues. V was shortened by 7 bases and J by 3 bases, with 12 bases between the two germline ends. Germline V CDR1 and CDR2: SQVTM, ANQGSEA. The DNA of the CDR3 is TGCAGCGGTAGGGGTGAGGACTATGGCTACACCTTC. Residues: CSGRGEDYGYTF.

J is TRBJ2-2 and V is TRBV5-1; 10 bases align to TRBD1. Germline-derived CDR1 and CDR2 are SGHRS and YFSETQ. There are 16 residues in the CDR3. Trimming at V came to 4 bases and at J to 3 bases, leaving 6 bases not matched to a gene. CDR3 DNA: TGCGCCAGCAGCATAGGGACAGGGGCGGACACCGGGGAGCTGTTTTTT. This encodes CASSIGTGADTGELFF.

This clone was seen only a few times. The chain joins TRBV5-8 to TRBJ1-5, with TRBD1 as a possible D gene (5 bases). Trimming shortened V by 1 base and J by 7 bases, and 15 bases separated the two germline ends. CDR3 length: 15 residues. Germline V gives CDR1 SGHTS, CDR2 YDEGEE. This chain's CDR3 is CASSLYLRVDQPQHF. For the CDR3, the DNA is TGTGCCAGCAGCTTGTATCTCAGGGTGGACCAGCCCCAGCATTTT.

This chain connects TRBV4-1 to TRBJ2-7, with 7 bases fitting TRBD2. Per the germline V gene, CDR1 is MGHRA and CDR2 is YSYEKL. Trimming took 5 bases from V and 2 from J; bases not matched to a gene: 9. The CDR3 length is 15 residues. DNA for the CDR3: TGCGCCAGCAGCTCAAGCGGGACGCGTCCCTACGAGCAGTACTTC. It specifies CASSSSGTRPYEQYF.

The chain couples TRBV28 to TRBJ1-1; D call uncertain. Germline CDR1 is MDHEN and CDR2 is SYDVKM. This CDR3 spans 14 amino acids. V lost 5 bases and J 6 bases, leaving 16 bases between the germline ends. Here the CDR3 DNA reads TGTGCCAGCAGTATGCGGACTTCACCACCTGAAGCTTTCTTT. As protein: CASSMRTSPPEAFF.

This chain's CDR3 is CASSQVGGRAYNEQFF. The CDR3 bases are TGCGCCAGCAGCCAAGTCGGTGGGAGGGCCTACAATGAGCAGTTCTTC. This sequence joins TRBV4-1 and TRBJ2-1, with 7 nucleotides matching TRBD2. Germline CDR1 MGHRA, CDR2 YSYEKL. V trimming: 1 base; J trimming: 2 bases; junction bases outside the gene matches: 5. The CDR3 runs to 16 residues.

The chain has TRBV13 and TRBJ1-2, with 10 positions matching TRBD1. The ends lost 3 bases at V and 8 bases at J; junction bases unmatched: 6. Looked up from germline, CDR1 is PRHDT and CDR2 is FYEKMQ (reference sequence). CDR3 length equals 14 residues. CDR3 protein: CASSFYGQGEGYTF. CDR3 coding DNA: TGTGCCAGCAGCTTCTATGGACAGGGGGAAGGCTACACCTTC.

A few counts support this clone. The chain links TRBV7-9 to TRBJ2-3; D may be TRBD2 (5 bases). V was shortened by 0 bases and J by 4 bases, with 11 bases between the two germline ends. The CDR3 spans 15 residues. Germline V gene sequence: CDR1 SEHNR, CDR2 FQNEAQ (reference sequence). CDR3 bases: TGTGCCAGCAGCTTAGCGGACTTCCATTCAGATACGCAGTATTTT. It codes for CASSLADFHSDTQYF.

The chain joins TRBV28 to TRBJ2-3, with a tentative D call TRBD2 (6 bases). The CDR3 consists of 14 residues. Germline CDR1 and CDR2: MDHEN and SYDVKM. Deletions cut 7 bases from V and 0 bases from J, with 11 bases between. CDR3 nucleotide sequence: TGTGCCAGCACCCCGGGGACTAGCACAGATACGCAGTATTTT. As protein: CASTPGTSTDTQYF. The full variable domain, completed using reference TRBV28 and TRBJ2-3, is DVKVTQSSRYLVKRTGEKVFLECVQDMDHENMFWYRQDPGLGLRLIYFSYDVKMKEKGDIPEGYSVSREKKERFSLILESASTNQTSMYLCASTPGTSTDTQYFGPGTRLTVL.

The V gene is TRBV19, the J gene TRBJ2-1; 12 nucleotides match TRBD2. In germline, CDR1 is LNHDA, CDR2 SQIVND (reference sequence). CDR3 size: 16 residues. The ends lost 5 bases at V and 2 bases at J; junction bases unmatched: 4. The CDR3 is CASSQASGRAYNEQFF. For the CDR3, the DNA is TGTGCCAGTAGTCAGGCTAGCGGGAGGGCCTACAATGAGCAGTTCTTC. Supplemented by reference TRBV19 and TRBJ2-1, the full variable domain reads DGGITQSPKYLFRKEGQNVTLSCEQNLNHDAMYWYRQDPGQGLRLIYYSQIVNDFQKGDIAEGYSVSREKKESFPLTVTSAQKNPTAFYLCASSQASGRAYNEQFFGPGTRLTVL.

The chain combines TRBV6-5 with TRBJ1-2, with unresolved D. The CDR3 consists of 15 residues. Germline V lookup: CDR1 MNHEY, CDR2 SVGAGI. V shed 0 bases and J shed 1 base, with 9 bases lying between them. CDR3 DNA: TGTGCCAGCAGTTACTCACCGGGTCTTAACTATGGCTACACCTTC. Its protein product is CASSYSPGLNYGYTF.

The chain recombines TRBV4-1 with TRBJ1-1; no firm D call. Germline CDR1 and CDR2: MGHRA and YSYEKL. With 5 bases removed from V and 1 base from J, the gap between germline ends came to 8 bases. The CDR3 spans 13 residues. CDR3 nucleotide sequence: TGCGCCAGCAGCTCCAGTGAGAACACTGAAGCTTTCTTT. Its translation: CASSSSENTEAFF.

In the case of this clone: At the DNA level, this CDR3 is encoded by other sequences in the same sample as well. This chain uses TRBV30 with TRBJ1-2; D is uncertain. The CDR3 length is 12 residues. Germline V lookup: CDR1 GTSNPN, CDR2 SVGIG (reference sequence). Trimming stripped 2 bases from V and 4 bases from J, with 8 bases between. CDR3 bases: TGTGCCTGGAGTACCGGTTCCTATGGCTACACCTTC. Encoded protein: CAWSTGSYGYTF.

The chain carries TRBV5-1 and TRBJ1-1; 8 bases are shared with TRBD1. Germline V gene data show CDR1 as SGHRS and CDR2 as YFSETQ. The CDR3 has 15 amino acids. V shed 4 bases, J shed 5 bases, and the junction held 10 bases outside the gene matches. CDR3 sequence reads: CASSTSGGRGTEAFF. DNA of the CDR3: TGCGCCAGCAGCACGTCAGGGGGCCGCGGGACTGAAGCTTTCTTT.

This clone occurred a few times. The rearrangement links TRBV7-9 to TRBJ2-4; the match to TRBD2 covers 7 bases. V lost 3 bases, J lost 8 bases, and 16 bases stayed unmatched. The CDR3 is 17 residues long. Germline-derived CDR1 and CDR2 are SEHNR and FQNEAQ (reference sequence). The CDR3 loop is CASSFLIGVGRGDIQYF. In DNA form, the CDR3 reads TGTGCCAGCAGCTTTTTGATTGGAGTCGGTCGGGGGGACATTCAGTACTTC.

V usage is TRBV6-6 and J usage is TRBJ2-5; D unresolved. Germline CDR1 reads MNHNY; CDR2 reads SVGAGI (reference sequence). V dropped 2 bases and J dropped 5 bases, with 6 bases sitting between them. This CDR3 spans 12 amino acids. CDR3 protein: CASSYRDETQYF. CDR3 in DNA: TGTGCCAGCAGTTACAGGGATGAGACCCAGTACTTC.

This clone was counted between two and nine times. CDR3 protein: CAWSGGPGEKLFF. DNA for the CDR3: TGTGCCTGGAGTGGGGGGCCGGGTGAAAAACTGTTTTTT. The gene calls are TRBV30 and TRBJ1-4; D might be TRBD1 (6 bases). CDR1 is GTSNPN and CDR2 is SVGIG in the germline V gene (reference sequence). The CDR3 covers 13 residues. The V end lost 1 base, the J end lost 7 bases, and 10 bases lay between the germline ends. Full variable domain (missing parts from reference TRBV30 and TRBJ1-4): SQTIHQWPATLVQPVGSPLSLECTVEGTSNPNLYWYRQAAGRGLQLLFYSVGIGQISSEVPQNLSASRPQDRQFILSSKKLLLSDSGFYLCAWSGGPGEKLFFGSGTQLSVL.

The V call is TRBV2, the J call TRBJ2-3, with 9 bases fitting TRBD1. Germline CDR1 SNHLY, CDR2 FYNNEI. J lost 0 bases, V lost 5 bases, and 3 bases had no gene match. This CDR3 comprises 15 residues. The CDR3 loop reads CASSKQGASTDTQYF. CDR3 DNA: TGTGCCAGCAGTAAACAGGGGGCGAGCACAGATACGCAGTATTTT.

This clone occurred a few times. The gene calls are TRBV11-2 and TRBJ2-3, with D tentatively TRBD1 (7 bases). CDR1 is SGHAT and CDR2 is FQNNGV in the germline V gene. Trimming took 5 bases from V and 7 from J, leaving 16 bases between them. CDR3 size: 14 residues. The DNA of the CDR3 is TGTGCCAGCAGCACCGGTCCAGGGGGGTATACGCAGTATTTT. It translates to CASSTGPGGYTQYF.

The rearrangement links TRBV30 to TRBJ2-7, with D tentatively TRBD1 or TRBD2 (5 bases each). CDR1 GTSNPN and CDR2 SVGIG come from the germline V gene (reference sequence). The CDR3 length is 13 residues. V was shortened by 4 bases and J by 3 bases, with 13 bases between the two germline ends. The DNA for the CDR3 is TGTGCCTGGACCCCGGGACCTTACTACGAGCAGTACTTC. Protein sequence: CAWTPGPYYEQYF.

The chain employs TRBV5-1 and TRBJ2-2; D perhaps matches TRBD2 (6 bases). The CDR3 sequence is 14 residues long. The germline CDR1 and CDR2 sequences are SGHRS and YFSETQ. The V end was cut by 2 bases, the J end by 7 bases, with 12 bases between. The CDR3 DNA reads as TGCGCCAGCAGCTTCGGGAGTATCAACGGGGAGCTGTTTTTT. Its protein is CASSFGSINGELFF.

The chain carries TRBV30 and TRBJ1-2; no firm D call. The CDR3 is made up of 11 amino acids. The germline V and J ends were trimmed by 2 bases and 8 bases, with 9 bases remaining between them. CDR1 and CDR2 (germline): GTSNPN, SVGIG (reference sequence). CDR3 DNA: TGTGCCTGGAGTTACTCTGGGGGCTACACCTTC. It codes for CAWSYSGGYTF.

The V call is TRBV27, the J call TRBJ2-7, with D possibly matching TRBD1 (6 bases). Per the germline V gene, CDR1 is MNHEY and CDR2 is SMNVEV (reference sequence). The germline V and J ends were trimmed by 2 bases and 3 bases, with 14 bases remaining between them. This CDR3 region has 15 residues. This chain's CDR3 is CASSLAAGAFYEQYF. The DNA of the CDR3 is TGTGCCAGCAGTTTAGCGGCAGGGGCTTTCTACGAGCAGTACTTC.